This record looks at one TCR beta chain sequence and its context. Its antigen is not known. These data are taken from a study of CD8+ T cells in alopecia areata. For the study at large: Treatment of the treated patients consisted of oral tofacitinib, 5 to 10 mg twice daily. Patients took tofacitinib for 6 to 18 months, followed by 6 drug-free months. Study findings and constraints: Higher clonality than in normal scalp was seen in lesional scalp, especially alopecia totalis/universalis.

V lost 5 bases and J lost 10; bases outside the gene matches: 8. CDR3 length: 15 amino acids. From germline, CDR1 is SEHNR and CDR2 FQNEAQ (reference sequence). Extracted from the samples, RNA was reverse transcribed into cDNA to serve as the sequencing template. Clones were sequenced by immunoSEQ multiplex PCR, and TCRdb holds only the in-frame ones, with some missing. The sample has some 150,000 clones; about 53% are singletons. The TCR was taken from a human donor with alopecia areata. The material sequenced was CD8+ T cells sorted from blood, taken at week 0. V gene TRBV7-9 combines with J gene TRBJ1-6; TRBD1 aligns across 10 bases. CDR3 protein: CASSPTGQGWSPLHF. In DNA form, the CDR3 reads TGTGCCAGCAGCCCAACGGGACAGGGGTGGTCACCCCTCCACTTT.